These T cell receptor beta chains were read from a single sample in a study of T cell repertoires in cytomegalovirus infection. Via MiXCR, TCRdb re-called the reads, giving one row per CDR3 protein. Among about 570,000 distinct CDR3 sequences listed, about 40% were seen once. The antigens these receptors bind are not known. The sequenced sample was cultured PBMCs, obtained from culture after CMV antigen stimulation. These TCRs come from a human donor in good health (CMV status not recorded). Some clones in this sample may be carry-over from other donors' samples. CDR3s include the opening cysteine and the closing phenylalanine or tryptophan. Fields, in order: J gene, D gene, V gene, clone size, CDR3 DNA, CDR3 protein. A D gene is named only where the DNA matches it firmly. Clone size is stated in some rows and not others, as once, few, many or a class when expanded.

J: TRBJ1-4
D: NA
V: TRBV28
size: few
DNA: TGTGCCAGCAGTTCACCCTCCGGGACTATTGTTGAAAAACTGTTTTTT
CDR3: CASSSPSGTIVEKLFF

J: TRBJ2-7
D: NA
V: TRBV12-3/TRBV12-4
size: few
DNA: TGTGCCAGCAGTTTACGTCAGGGTGGGTACGAGCAGTACTTC
CDR3: CASSLRQGGYEQYF

J: TRBJ2-3
D: TRBD2
V: TRBV12-3/TRBV12-4
size: few
DNA: TGTGCCAGCAGTTGGGAGGGACCAGATACGCAGTATTTT
CDR3: CASSWEGPDTQYF

J: TRBJ2-1
D: NA
V: TRBV7-9
size: few
DNA: TGTGCCAGCAGCTTCCTGGGGGGGCCGGCCTACAATGAGCAGTTCTTC
CDR3: CASSFLGGPAYNEQFF

J: TRBJ1-1
D: NA
V: TRBV7-9
size: few
DNA: TGTGCCAGCAGCTTAGTAGGGTTAATCTCTGAAGCTTTCTTT
CDR3: CASSLVGLISEAFF

J: TRBJ2-1
D: TRBD2
V: TRBV6-2/TRBV6-3
size: NA
DNA: TGTGCCAGCAGCAGACTAGCGGGGAGCTCCTACAATGAGCAGTTCTTC
CDR3: CASSRLAGSSYNEQFF

J: TRBJ1-2
D: NA
V: TRBV3-1
size: NA
DNA: TGTGCCAGCAGCCACAGTGGCGGCTACACCTTC
CDR3: CASSHSGGYTF

J: TRBJ2-1
D: TRBD1
V: TRBV18
size: NA
DNA: TGTGCCAGCTCACCGAGGACAGGGATGGGTGATGAGCAGTTCTTC
CDR3: CASSPRTGMGDEQFF

J: TRBJ1-5
D: NA
V: TRBV7-6
size: NA
DNA: TGTGCCAGCAGCTCTAGCTGGGGGAATCAGCCCCAGCATTTT
CDR3: CASSSSWGNQPQHF

J: TRBJ2-1
D: TRBD2
V: TRBV12-3/TRBV12-4
size: once
DNA: TGTGCCAGCAGTTTACTGCGGGGGGAAAATGAGCAGTTCTTC
CDR3: CASSLLRGENEQFF

J: TRBJ1-5
D: TRBD1
V: TRBV19
size: few
DNA: TGTGCCAGTAGTATAGATCCAACACAGGGGAATAGCAATCAGCCCCAGCATTTT
CDR3: CASSIDPTQGNSNQPQHF

J: TRBJ2-7
D: NA
V: TRBV20-1
size: NA
DNA: TGCAGTGCCTTAAGTACCCGGGGCCCCTTATACGAGCAGTACTTC
CDR3: CSALSTRGPLYEQYF

J: TRBJ1-2
D: NA
V: TRBV30
size: NA
DNA: TGTGCCTGGAGAGTCTTCACGGGACCTGGCTACACCTTC
CDR3: CAWRVFTGPGYTF

J: TRBJ2-2
D: TRBD1
V: TRBV25-1
size: NA
DNA: TGTGCCAGCAGCGCGGACAGGCATGCCGACACCGGGGAGCTGTTTTTT
CDR3: CASSADRHADTGELFF

J: TRBJ2-7
D: TRBD2
V: TRBV7-2
size: NA
DNA: TGTGCCAGCAGGCCCACTAGCGGGGGGACCTCCTACGAGCAGTACTTC
CDR3: CASRPTSGGTSYEQYF

J: TRBJ2-1
D: NA
V: TRBV7-3
size: NA
DNA: TGTGCCAGTGCGGTCTGGGATGAGCAGTTCTTC
CDR3: CASAVWDEQFF

J: TRBJ2-1
D: NA
V: TRBV7-2
size: NA
DNA: TGTGCCAGCAGCTGGAAGGGGCGAAATGAGCAGTTCTTC
CDR3: CASSWKGRNEQFF

J: TRBJ2-2
D: TRBD2
V: TRBV5-6
size: NA
DNA: TGTGCCAGCAGCCCCTTGGGACTAGCATTCTCCGGGGAGCTGTTTTTT
CDR3: CASSPLGLAFSGELFF

J: TRBJ2-3
D: NA
V: TRBV7-2
size: NA
DNA: TGTGCCAGCAGCTCGGACAGTGGGAGTACGCAGTATTTT
CDR3: CASSSDSGSTQYF

J: TRBJ2-7
D: TRBD2
V: TRBV11-2
size: NA
DNA: TGTGCCAGCAGCTCATGGGAGGGAAGCGCCTACGAGCAGTACTTC
CDR3: CASSSWEGSAYEQYF

J: TRBJ1-2
D: TRBD1
V: TRBV7-2
size: NA
DNA: TGTGCCAGCAGCTTAGGGACAGGGGGCGGAAAAACCTATGGCTACACCTTC
CDR3: CASSLGTGGGKTYGYTF

J: TRBJ2-5
D: NA
V: TRBV11-2
size: NA
DNA: TGTGCCAGCCGTGGTGGTACCCCCAAAGAGACCCAGTACTTC
CDR3: CASRGGTPKETQYF

J: TRBJ2-7
D: TRBD2
V: TRBV14
size: once
DNA: TGTGCCAGCAGCCCGGGGTTTTCCAGGGTCACTAGCGGCCTTCTCTCCGAGCAGTACTTC
CDR3: CASSPGFSRVTSGLLSEQYF

J: TRBJ2-2
D: NA
V: TRBV12-5
size: NA
DNA: TGTGCTAGTGGCCCCTTTGGGGAATTCGGGACCGGGGAGCTGTTTTTT
CDR3: CASGPFGEFGTGELFF